A selection of T cell receptor beta chains follows, all from one sample in a study of blood T cells in healthy people across ages. One entry per CDR3 protein results from TCRdb running MiXCR on the 5' RACE reads. The sample carries 1.4 million or so distinct CDR3 sequences, approximately 43% recorded once. What was sequenced was blood. The source of these receptors is a woman under 30 in good health. CDR3s include the opening cysteine and the closing phenylalanine or tryptophan. The D gene is left open where the match is weak. The size of a clone is reported for some rows only, either as once, few or many, or as a class for expanded clones.

>TRBD1|15|TRBJ2-3|.|TRBV10-2
TGCGCCAGCAGGGTGGGACAGGGGGAGACAGATACGCAGTATTTT
CASRVGQGETDTQYF
>TRBD2|16|TRBJ2-3|.|TRBV7-9
TGTGCCAGCAGCTTACCCGGGACTAGCGCGACAGATACGCAGTATTTT
CASSLPGTSATDTQYF
>.|13|TRBJ1-2|.|TRBV29-1
TGCAGCGTTGATTCGACAGTCAACTATGGCTACACCTTC
CSVDSTVNYGYTF
>.|17|TRBJ1-1|few|TRBV7-2
TGTGCCAGCAGCTTAACGGCTACAGGGTGGGGAGACACTGAAGCTTTCTTT
CASSLTATGWGDTEAFF
>.|16|TRBJ2-1|.|TRBV20-1
TGCAGTGCTAGAGATTGGGGCGCAGGGGCTAGGCGCGAGCAGTTCTTC
CSARDWGAGARREQFF
>.|14|TRBJ2-7|.|TRBV3-1
TGTGCCAGCAGCCAGGCTGCAAAGGGCCTGCGGCAGTACTTC
CASSQAAKGLRQYF
>.|13|TRBJ1-2|.|TRBV3-1
TGTGCCAGCAGCCAAGATTCCCCGTATGGCTACACCTTC
CASSQDSPYGYTF
>.|15|TRBJ1-1|.|TRBV18
TGTGCCAGCTCACCCCGGGGGCGCTTAGCTCATGAAGCTTTCTTT
CASSPRGRLAHEAFF
>.|12|TRBJ2-5|.|TRBV12-5
TGTGCTAGTGGTTTGCGGGCCTACACTGAGTACTTC
CASGLRAYTEYF
>TRBD1|14|TRBJ2-4|few|TRBV30
TGTGCCTCCCGTGGGTATACAGGGGAACGCATTCAGTACTTC
CASRGYTGERIQYF
>.|13|TRBJ2-3|many|TRBV7-2
TGTGCCAGCAGCCCCCTCCTGGCAGATACGCAGTATTTT
CASSPLLADTQYF
>TRBD1|15|TRBJ2-5|.|TRBV4-2
TGTGCCAGCAGCCATTTGGGGGACAGAGACTGGGCCCAGTACTTC
CASSHLGDRDWAQYF
>.|14|TRBJ1-1|few|TRBV6-1
TGTGCCAGCAGCAAACAGGGATATAACACTGAAGCTTTCTTT
CASSKQGYNTEAFF
>TRBD2|17|TRBJ2-5|few|TRBV15
TGTGCCACCAGCAGAGACCCTTGGAGCGGGAGTCAAGAGACCCAGTACTTC
CATSRDPWSGSQETQYF
>TRBD1|16|TRBJ2-7|few|TRBV7-2
TGTGCCAGCAGCTTTAGACAGGGCTTTACCTCCTACGAGCAGTACTTC
CASSFRQGFTSYEQYF
>.|15|TRBJ1-2|.|TRBV18
TGTGCCAGCTCACCACTCTCGGGCTCTAACTATGGCTACACCTTC
CASSPLSGSNYGYTF
>.|14|TRBJ2-7|.|TRBV4-1
TGCGCCAGCAGCCAAGAGGGGTTCTCCTACGAGCAGTGCTTC
CASSQEGFSYEQCF
>TRBD1|15|TRBJ2-7|.|TRBV6-5
TGTGCCAGCAGGACTACAGGGGGGACCTCCTACGAGCAGTACTTC
CASRTTGGTSYEQYF
>.|13|TRBJ1-2|once|TRBV3-1
TGTGCCAGCAGCAGAGCGACGGACTATGGCTACACCTTC
CASSRATDYGYTF
>TRBD1|15|TRBJ2-5|few|TRBV20-1
TGCAGTGCTAGAGACCCCCGGGACAGCAAAGAGACCCAGTACTTC
CSARDPRDSKETQYF
>.|15|TRBJ1-2|few|TRBV27
TGTGCCAGCAGCTCGTCGGGGATTACTAACTATGGCTACACCTTC
CASSSSGITNYGYTF
>.|15|TRBJ2-1|.|TRBV15
TGTGCCACCAGCGATGCGGGGGCGTCCTACAATGAGCAGTTCTTC
CATSDAGASYNEQFF
>.|15|TRBJ1-2|.|TRBV6-5
TGTGCCAGCAGGGCTGGACACGACGTTTTTTATGGCTACACCTTC
CASRAGHDVFYGYTF
>.|11|TRBJ2-1|.|TRBV9
TGTGCCAGCGGGGGGACCATTGAGCAGTTCTTC
CASGGTIEQFF
>.|15|TRBJ2-7|.|TRBV14
TGTGCCAGCAGCCTCCAGTCTGGGTTCGACAATGAGCAGTACTTC
CASSLQSGFDNEQYF
>.|15|TRBJ2-1|.|TRBV20-1
TGCAGTGCCCCCCCCCGGACGGCGTCCTACAATGAGCAGTTCTTC
CSAPPRTASYNEQFF
>.|14|TRBJ2-2|.|TRBV27
TGTGCCAGCATGAGGTGGGCAGACACCGGGGAGCTGTTTTTT
CASMRWADTGELFF
>TRBD1|15|TRBJ2-7|.|TRBV12-3/TRBV12-4
TGTGCCAGCACTAGACAGGGGAAGGTTAACAATGAGCAGTACTTC
CASTRQGKVNNEQYF
>.|15|TRBJ2-1|few|TRBV7-8
TGTGCCAGCAGCTTAGCAGTACCCTCTTTGGATGAGCAGTTCTTC
CASSLAVPSLDEQFF
>TRBD1|15|TRBJ2-1|.|TRBV4-3
TGCGCCAGCAGCCACAGGGGGTCCCCCTACAATGAGCAGTTCTTC
CASSHRGSPYNEQFF
>.|15|TRBJ2-1|.|TRBV4-1
TGCGCCAGCAGCCAAGAAGGGACGGTGACCTACGAGCAGTTCTTC
CASSQEGTVTYEQFF
>.|12|TRBJ2-1|once|TRBV20-1
TGCAGTGCCAGAGATCGGGAGTTTGAGCAGTTCTTC
CSARDREFEQFF
>.|15|TRBJ1-1|.|TRBV27
TGTGCCAGCAGTTTAAGAGCGGGGGTTGGTACTGAAGCTTTCTTT
CASSLRAGVGTEAFF
>.|14|TRBJ2-7|few|TRBV7-2
TGTGCCAGCAGCTTCTTCCGGACAGAAGGCGAGCAGTACTTC
CASSFFRTEGEQYF
>TRBD2|18|TRBJ2-7|.|TRBV12-3/TRBV12-4
TGTGCCAGCAGTTTTGATTTTGGACTAGCGGGGTTTCGGGCCGAGCAGTACTTC
CASSFDFGLAGFRAEQYF
>.|15|TRBJ2-3|many|TRBV7-9
TGTGCCAGCAGCCAGAGCGGAACTAGCACAGATACGCAGTATTTT
CASSQSGTSTDTQYF
>.|13|TRBJ1-2|few|TRBV2
TGTGCCAGCAGTGTGGAACCCCGGAGTGGCTACACCTTC
CASSVEPRSGYTF
>TRBD1|18|TRBJ1-4|few|TRBV7-9
TGTGCCAGCAGCTTGGCAGGGATCCGGGACAGAGCCTTAGAAAAACTGTTTTTT
CASSLAGIRDRALEKLFF
>.|14|TRBJ2-7|once|TRBV5-1
TGCGCCAGCAGCTTGAATCGGCCAGTCTACGAGCAGTACTTC
CASSLNRPVYEQYF
>.|13|TRBJ1-5|.|TRBV29-1
TGCAGCGTAGAGCAGACGGAGGGCGAGCCCCAGCATTTT
CSVEQTEGEPQHF
>.|15|TRBJ2-5|many|TRBV11-3
TGTGCCAGCAGCTTAGGCGGGGGCCTCCAAGAGACCCAGTACTTC
CASSLGGGLQETQYF
>TRBD2|14|TRBJ2-5|.|TRBV6-2/TRBV6-3
TGTGCCAGCCGCGGGACTATTTCCTACAATGAGCAGTACTTC
CASRGTISYNEQYF
>TRBD1|15|TRBJ2-5|.|TRBV27
TGTGCCACCCACATGACAGGGGGGAAGACGGAGACCCAGTACTTC
CATHMTGGKTETQYF
>.|12|TRBJ2-3|.|TRBV4-2
TGTGCCAGCAGCCAAGGACGGAGAACGCAGTATTTT
CASSQGRRTQYF
>.|15|TRBJ2-3|few|TRBV5-1
TGCGCCAGCAGCTTTGCCTCAGCAGGGTCTGATACGCAGTATTTT
CASSFASAGSDTQYF
>.|14|TRBJ2-1|.|TRBV7-2
TGTGCCAGCAGCTACCCGGACGGATACAATGAGCAGTTCTTC
CASSYPDGYNEQFF
>.|12|TRBJ2-3|many|TRBV20-1
TGCAGTGCTAACCGTGGGGCAGATACGCAGTATTTT
CSANRGADTQYF
>TRBD1|17|TRBJ1-2|.|TRBV4-2
TGTGCCAGCAGCCCGTACTTACAGGGGGCGGACCGTTATGGCTACACCTTC
CASSPYLQGADRYGYTF
>TRBD2|18|TRBJ2-3|.|TRBV20-1
TGCAGTGCTGGGGACAGGACTAGCGGTGTTTCTAGCACAGATACGCAGTATTTT
CSAGDRTSGVSSTDTQYF
>.|15|TRBJ2-7|.|TRBV4-3
TGCGCCAGCAGCCAAGACAGGGTAGGGGGTTACGAGCAGTACTTC
CASSQDRVGGYEQYF
>.|16|TRBJ1-4|.|TRBV11-2
TGTGCCAGCAGCTCCCTAAAGAGAGGGTATAATGAAAAACTGTTTTTT
CASSSLKRGYNEKLFF